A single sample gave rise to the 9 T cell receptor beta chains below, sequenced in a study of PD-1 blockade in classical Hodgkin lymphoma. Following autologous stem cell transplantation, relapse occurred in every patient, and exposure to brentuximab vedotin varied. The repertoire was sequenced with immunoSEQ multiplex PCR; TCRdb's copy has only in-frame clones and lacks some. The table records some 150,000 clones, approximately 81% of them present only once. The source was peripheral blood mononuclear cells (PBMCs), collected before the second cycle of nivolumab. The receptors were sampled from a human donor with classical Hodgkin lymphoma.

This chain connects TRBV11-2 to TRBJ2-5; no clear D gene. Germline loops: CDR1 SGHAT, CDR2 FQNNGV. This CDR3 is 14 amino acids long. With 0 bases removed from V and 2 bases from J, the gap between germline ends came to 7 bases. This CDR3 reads CASSLDRQQETQYF. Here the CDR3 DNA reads TGTGCCAGCAGCTTAGACAGGCAGCAAGAGACCCAGTACTTC.

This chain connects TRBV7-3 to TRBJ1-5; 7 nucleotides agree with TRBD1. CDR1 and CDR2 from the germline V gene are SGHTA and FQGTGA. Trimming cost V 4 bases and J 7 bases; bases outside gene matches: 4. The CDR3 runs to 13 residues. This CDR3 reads CASSSQGGQPQHF. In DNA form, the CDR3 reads TGTGCCAGCAGCTCTCAGGGGGGGCAGCCCCAGCATTTT.

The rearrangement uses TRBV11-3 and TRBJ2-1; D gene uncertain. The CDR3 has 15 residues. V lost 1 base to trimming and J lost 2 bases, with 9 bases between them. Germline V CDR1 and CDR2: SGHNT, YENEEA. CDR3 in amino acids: CASSLGTTAYNEQFF. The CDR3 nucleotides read TGTGCCAGCAGCTTAGGGACGACCGCCTACAATGAGCAGTTCTTC.

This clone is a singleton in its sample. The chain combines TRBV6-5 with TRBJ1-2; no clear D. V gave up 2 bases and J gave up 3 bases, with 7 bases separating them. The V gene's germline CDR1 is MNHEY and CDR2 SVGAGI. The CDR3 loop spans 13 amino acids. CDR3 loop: CASSYAGHYGYTF. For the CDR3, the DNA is TGTGCCAGCAGTTACGCCGGACACTATGGCTACACCTTC.

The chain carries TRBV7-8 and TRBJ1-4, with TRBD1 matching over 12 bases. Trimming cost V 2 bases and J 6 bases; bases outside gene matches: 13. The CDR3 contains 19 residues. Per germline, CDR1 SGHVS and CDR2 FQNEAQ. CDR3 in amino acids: CASSLLGLTGTGGDEKLFF. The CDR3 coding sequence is TGTGCCAGCAGCTTATTGGGGTTGACAGGGACAGGGGGCGATGAAAAACTGTTTTTT. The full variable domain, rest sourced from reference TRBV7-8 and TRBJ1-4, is GAGVSQSPRYKVAKRGQDVALRCDPISGHVSLFWYQQALGQGPEFLTYFQNEAQLDKSGLPSDRFFAERPEGSVSTLKIQRTQQEDSAVYLCASSLLGLTGTGGDEKLFFGSGTQLSVL.

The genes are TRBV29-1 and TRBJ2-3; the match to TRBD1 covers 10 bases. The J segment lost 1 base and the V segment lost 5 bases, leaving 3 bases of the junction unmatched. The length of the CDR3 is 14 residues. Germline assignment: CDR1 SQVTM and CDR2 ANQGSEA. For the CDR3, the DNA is TGCAGCGTTATGACAGGGGGCGGCACAGATACGCAGTATTTT. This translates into CSVMTGGGTDTQYF.

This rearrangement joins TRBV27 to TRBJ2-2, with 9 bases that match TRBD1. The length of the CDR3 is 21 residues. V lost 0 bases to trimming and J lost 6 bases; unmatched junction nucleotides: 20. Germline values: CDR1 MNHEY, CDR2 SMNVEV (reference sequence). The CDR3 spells CASSLSIGIRYGTGTAGELFF. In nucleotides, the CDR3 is TGTGCCAGCAGTTTATCGATAGGTATCCGGTACGGGACAGGGACGGCCGGGGAGCTGTTTTTT.

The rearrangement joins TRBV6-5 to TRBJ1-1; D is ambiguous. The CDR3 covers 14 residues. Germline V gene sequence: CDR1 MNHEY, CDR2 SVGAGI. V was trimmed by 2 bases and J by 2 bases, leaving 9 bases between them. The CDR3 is CASSYREGNTEAFF. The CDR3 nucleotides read TGTGCCAGCAGTTACAGGGAGGGAAACACTGAAGCTTTCTTT.

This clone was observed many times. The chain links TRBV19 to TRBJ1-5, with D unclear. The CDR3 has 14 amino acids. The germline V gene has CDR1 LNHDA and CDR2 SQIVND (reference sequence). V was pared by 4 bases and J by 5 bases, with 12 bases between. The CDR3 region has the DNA TGTGCCAGTAGTAGAGGCTCCGACTATCAGCCCCAGCATTTT. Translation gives CASSRGSDYQPQHF.